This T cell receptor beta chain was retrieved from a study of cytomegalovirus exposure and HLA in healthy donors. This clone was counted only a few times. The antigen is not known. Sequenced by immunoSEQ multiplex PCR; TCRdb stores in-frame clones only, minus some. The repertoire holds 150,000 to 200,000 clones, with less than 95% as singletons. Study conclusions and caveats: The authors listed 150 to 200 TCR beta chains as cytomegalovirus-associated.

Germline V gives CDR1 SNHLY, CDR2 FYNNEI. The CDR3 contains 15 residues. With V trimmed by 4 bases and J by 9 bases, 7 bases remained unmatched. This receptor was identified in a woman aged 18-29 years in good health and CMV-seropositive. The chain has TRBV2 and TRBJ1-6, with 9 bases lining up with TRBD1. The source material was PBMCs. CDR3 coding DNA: TGTGCCAGCAGTGGTACAGGGGGCGTAAGTTCACCCCTCCACTTT. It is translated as CASSGTGGVSSPLHF.